The table lists the clone carrying this T cell receptor beta chain with a count of one. Everyone who took part was roughly 18 to 89 years old, and they came from about 23 US areas. Cohort placement rested on clinical history that participants reported themselves. Original data processing: Nucleated cell counts were estimated from reference gene primer amplification. Sequencing was performed with immunoSEQ multiplex PCR; in TCRdb, only in-frame clones are kept and a portion is missing. Clone size and the V and J calls come from that table; the DNA yielded D and trimming. The sample contains a few hundred thousand clones, 85% to 90% of which appear only once. Per germline, CDR1 SNHLY and CDR2 FYNNEI. J lost 3 bases, V lost 3 bases, and 3 bases had no gene match. The CDR3 totals 15 residues. This record belongs to a study of blood T cell repertoires in COVID-19. Looking at the study overall: COVID-19 samples, acute and convalescent, were from the United States, Italy and Spain.

The sample taken for sequencing was PBMCs or T cells enriched from blood (not recorded which). The chain links TRBV2 to TRBJ1-2, with TRBD1 matching over 11 bases. The TCR sequence derives from a woman aged 45 to 65 with acute COVID-19. CDR3 amino acids: CASSEPGQGDYGYTF. DNA of the CDR3: TGTGCCAGCAGTGAGCCGGGACAGGGGGACTATGGCTACACCTTC.